This T cell receptor (beta chain) was recovered during a study of blood T cell repertoires in COVID-19. Turning to the study itself: Collection of acute and convalescent COVID-19 samples took place in the United States, Italy and Spain.

In germline, CDR1 is SGHTA, CDR2 FQGNSA. V lost 4 bases and J lost 3; bases outside the gene matches: 12. This CDR3 comprises 17 residues. The participants were between roughly 18 and 89 years old and came from some 23 US areas. Which cohort a participant joined came from the clinical history participants gave. For recovered donors of Cohort 3, there were two negative PCRs, clearance, or symptom resolution. A single count supports this clone. TCRdb's copy holds only in-frame clones and misses some; the assay was immunoSEQ multiplex PCR. The repertoire consists of approximately 270,000 clones, with 80% to 90% occurring once and the leading ten covering roughly 4.3%.

This chain connects TRBV7-2 to TRBJ2-3, with 8 bases identical to TRBD1. The sample was PBMCs or T cells enriched from blood (not recorded which). This receptor was identified in a woman in her twenties or thirties who had recovered from COVID-19. CDR3 sequence reads: CASSSAVTGAGTDTQYF. The CDR3 bases are TGTGCCAGCAGCTCCGCCGTGACAGGGGCAGGAACAGATACGCAGTATTTT.